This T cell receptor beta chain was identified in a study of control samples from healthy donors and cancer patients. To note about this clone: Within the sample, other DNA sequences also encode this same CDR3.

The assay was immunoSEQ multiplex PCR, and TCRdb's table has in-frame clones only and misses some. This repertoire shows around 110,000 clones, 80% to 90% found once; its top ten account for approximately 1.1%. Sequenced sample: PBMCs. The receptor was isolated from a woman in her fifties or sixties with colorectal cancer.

CDR3 DNA sequence: TGTGCCAGCAGCCTTGGACAGGGTGACGAGCAGTACTTC. Its protein product is CASSLGQGDEQYF. The V and J genes are TRBV3-1 (or the pseudogene TRBV3-2) and TRBJ2-7, with TRBD1 matching over 8 bases. This CDR3 is built from 13 residues. J lost 5 bases, V lost 4 bases, and 4 bases had no gene match. From germline, CDR1 is LGHDT and CDR2 YNNKEL (reference sequence).